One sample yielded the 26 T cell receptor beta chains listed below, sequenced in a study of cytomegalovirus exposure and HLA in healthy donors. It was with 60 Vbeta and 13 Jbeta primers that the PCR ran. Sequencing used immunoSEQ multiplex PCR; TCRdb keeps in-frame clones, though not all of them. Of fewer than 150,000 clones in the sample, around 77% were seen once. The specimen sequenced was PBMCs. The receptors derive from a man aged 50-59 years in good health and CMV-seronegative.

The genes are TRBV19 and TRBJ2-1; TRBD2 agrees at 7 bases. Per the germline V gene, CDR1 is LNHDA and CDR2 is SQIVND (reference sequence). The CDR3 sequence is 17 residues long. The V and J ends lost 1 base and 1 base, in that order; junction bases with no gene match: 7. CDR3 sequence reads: CASSIGGGSQSYNEQFF. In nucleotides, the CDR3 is TGTGCCAGTAGTATAGGTGGCGGGAGCCAATCCTACAATGAGCAGTTCTTC.

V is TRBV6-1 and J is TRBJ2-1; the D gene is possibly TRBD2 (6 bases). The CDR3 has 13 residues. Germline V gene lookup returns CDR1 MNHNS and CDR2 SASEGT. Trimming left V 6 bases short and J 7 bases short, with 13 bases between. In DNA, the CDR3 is TGTGCCAGCAGCCCCACCGCGGGAAATGAGCAGTTCTTC. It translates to CASSPTAGNEQFF.

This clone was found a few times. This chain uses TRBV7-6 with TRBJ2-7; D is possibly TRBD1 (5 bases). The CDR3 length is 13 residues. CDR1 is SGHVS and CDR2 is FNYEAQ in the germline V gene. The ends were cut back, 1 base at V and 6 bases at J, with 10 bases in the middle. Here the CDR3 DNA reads TGTGCCAGCAGCTTAGGGCAGGGCGGCGAGCAGTACTTC. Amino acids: CASSLGQGGEQYF.

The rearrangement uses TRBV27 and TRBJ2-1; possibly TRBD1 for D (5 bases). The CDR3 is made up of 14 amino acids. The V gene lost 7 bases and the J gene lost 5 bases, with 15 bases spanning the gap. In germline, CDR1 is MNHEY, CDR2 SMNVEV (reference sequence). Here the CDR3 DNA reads TGTGCCAGCATAGGGTTGGACACCGACAATGAGCAGTTCTTC. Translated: CASIGLDTDNEQFF.

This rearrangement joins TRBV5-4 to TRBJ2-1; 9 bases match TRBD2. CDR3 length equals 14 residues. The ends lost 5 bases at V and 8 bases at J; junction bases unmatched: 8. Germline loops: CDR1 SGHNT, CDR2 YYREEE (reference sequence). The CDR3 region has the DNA TGTGCCAGCAGTCTTAAGCGGGAGGTTGATGAGCAGTTCTTC. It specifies CASSLKREVDEQFF.

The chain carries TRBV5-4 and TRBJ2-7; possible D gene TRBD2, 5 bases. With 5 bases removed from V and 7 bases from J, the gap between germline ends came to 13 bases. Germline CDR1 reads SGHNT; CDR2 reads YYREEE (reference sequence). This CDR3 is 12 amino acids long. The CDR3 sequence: CASSQPPGEQYF. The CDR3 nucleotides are TGTGCCAGCAGTCAACCACCGGGGGAGCAGTACTTC. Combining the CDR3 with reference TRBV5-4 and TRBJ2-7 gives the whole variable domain ETGVTQSPTHLIKTRGQQVTLRCSSQSGHNTVSWYQQALGQGPQFIFQYYREEENGRGNFPPRFSGLQFPNYSSELNVNALELDDSALYLCASSQPPGEQYFGPGTRLTVT.

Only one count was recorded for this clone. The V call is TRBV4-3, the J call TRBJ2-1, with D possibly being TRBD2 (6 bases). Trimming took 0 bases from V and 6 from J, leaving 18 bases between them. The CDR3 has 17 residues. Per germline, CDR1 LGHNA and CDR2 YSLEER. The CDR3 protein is CASSQDLSRLLANEQFF. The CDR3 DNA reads TGCGCCAGCAGCCAAGATTTATCAAGATTACTAGCCAATGAGCAGTTCTTC.

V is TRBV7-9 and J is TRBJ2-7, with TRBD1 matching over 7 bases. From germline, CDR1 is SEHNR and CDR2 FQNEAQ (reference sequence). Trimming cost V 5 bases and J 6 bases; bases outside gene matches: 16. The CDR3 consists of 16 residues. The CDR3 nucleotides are TGTGCCAGCAGCCGACCAACAGGGGCTCGATCGGCCGAGCAGTACTTC. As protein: CASSRPTGARSAEQYF.

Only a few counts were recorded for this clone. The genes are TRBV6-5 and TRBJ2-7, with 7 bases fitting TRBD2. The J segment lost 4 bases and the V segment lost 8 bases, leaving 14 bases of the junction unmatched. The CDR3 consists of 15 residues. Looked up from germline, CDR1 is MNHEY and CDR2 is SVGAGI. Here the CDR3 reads CASFPSEAGAYEQYF. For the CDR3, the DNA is TGTGCCAGCTTCCCAAGCGAGGCGGGAGCATACGAGCAGTACTTC.

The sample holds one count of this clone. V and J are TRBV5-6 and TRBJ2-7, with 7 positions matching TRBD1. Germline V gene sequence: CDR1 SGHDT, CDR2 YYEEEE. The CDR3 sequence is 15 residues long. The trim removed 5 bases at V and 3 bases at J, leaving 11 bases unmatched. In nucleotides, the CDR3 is TGTGCCAGCAGTCCTCCGGGACAGCGAGACTACGAGCAGTACTTC. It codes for CASSPPGQRDYEQYF.

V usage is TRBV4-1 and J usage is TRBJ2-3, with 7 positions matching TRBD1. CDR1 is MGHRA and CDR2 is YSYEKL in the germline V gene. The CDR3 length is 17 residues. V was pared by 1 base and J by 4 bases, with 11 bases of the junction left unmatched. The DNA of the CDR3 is TGCGCCAGCAGCCAAGGCCCCGGCACAGGGGCTTCAGATACGCAGTATTTT. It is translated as CASSQGPGTGASDTQYF.

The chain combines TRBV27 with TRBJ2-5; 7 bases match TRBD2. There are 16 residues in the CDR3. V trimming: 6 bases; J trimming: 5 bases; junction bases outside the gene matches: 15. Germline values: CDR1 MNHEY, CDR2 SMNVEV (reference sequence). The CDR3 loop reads CASSPWEGRMGETQYF. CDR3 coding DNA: TGTGCCAGCAGCCCCTGGGAGGGCCGAATGGGTGAGACCCAGTACTTC.

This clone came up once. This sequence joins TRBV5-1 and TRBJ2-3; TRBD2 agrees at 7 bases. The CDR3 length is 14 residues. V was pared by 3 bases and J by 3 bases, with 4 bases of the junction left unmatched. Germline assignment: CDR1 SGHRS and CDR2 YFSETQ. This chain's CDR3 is CASSWGGRTDTQYF. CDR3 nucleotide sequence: TGCGCCAGCAGCTGGGGCGGGAGAACAGATACGCAGTATTTT.

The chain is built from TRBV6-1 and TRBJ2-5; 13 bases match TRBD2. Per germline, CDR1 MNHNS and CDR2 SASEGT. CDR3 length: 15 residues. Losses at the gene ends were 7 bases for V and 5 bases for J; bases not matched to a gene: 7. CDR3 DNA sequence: TGTGCCAGCAACCCAAGGACTAGCGGGAGTGAGACCCAGTACTTC. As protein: CASNPRTSGSETQYF.

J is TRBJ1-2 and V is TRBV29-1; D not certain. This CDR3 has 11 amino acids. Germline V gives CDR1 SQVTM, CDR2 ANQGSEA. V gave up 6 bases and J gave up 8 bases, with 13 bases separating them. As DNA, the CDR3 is TGCAGCGTGCCCGCCGGGAACGGCTACACCTTC. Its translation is CSVPAGNGYTF.

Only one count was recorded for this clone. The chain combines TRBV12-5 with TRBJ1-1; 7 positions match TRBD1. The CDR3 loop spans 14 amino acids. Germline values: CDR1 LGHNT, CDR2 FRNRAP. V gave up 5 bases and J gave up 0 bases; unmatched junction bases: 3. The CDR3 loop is CASGQQGMNTEAFF. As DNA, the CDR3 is TGTGCTAGTGGTCAACAGGGGATGAACACTGAAGCTTTCTTT.

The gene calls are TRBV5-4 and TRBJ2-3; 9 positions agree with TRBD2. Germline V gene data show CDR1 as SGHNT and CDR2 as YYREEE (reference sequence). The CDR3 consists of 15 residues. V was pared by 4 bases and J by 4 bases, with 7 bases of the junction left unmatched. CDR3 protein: CASSDYSGRSDTQYF. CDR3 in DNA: TGTGCCAGCAGCGATTATAGCGGGAGATCAGATACGCAGTATTTT. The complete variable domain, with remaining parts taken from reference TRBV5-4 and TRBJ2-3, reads ETGVTQSPTHLIKTRGQQVTLRCSSQSGHNTVSWYQQALGQGPQFIFQYYREEENGRGNFPPRFSGLQFPNYSSELNVNALELDDSALYLCASSDYSGRSDTQYFGPGTRLTVL.

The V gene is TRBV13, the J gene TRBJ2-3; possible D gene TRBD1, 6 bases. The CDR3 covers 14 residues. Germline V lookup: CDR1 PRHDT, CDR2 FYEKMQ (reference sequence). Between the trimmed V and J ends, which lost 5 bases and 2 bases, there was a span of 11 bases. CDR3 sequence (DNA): TGTGCCAGCAGCAATGACAGGTCCACAGATACGCAGTATTTT. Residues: CASSNDRSTDTQYF.

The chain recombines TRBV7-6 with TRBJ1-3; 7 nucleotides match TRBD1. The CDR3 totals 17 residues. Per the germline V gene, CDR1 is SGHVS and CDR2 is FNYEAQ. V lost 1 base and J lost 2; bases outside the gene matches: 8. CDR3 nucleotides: TGTGCCAGCAGCTTAGTCCAGGGGGGAAATCCTGGAAACACCATATATTTT. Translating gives CASSLVQGGNPGNTIYF.

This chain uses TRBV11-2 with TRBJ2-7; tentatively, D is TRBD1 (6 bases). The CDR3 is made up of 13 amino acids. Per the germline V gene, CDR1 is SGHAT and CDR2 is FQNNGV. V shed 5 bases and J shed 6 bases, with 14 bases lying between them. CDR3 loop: CASSRGGLGEQYF. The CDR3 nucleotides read TGTGCCAGCAGCCGAGGGGGTTTAGGCGAGCAGTACTTC. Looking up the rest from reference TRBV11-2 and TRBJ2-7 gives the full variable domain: EAGVAQSPRYKIIEKRQSVAFWCNPISGHATLYWYQQILGQGPKLLIQFQNNGVVDDSQLPKDRFSAERLKGVDSTLKIQPAKLEDSAVYLCASSRGGLGEQYFGPGTRLTVT.

The chain's CDR3 is CASSIPGGAGIEAFF. The CDR3 nucleotides read TGTGCCAGTAGTATACCTGGGGGCGCAGGTATTGAAGCTTTCTTT. The chain uses TRBV19 and TRBJ1-1; perhaps TRBD1 as D (6 bases). CDR1 is LNHDA and CDR2 is SQIVND in the germline V gene (reference sequence). The V gene lost 2 bases and the J gene lost 7 bases, with 17 bases spanning the gap. The CDR3 runs 15 residues.

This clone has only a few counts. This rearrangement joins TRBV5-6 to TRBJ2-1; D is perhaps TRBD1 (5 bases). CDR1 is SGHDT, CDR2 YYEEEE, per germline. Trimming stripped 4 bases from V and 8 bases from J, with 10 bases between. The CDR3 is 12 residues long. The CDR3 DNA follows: TGTGCCAGCAGCCTTCTAGGGGATGAGCAGTTCTTC. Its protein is CASSLLGDEQFF.

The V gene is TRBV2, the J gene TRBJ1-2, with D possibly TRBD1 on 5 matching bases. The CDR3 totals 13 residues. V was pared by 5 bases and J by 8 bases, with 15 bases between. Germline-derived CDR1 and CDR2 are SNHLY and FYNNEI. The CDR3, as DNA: TGTGCCAGCAGTCGCGACAGCCTCGAAGGCTACACCTTC. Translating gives CASSRDSLEGYTF. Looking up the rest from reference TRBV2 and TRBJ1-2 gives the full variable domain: EPEVTQTPSHQVTQMGQEVILRCVPISNHLYFYWYRQILGQKVEFLVSFYNNEISEKSEIFDDQFSVERPDGSNFTLKIRSTKLEDSAMYFCASSRDSLEGYTFGSGTRLTVV.

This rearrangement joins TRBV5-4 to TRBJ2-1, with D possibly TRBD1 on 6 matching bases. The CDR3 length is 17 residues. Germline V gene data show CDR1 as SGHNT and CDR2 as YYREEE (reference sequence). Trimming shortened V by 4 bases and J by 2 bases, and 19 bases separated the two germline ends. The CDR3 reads CASSVNRAERAYNEQFF. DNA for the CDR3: TGTGCCAGCAGCGTAAACAGGGCCGAGAGGGCCTACAATGAGCAGTTCTTC.

Here the CDR3 DNA reads TGTGCCAGCAGTTCGCAGGGGGCCGGTGGAAACACCATATATTTT. Its translation is CASSSQGAGGNTIYF. The chain couples TRBV27 to TRBJ1-3; the match to TRBD1 covers 8 bases. This CDR3 is 15 amino acids long. The ends lost 4 bases at V and 3 bases at J; junction bases unmatched: 5. Germline loops: CDR1 MNHEY, CDR2 SMNVEV (reference sequence).

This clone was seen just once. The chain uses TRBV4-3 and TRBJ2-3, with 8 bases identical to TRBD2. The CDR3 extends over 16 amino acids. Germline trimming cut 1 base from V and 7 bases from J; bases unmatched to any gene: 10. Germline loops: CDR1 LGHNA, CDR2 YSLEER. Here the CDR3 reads CASSQGNAGGRYTQYF. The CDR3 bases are TGCGCCAGCAGCCAAGGAAATGCGGGAGGCCGATATACGCAGTATTTT.